Shown below are 32 T cell receptor beta chains from a single sample sequenced in a study of cytomegalovirus exposure and HLA in healthy donors. Amplification used 60 Vbeta primers and 13 Jbeta primers. Profiling relied on immunoSEQ multiplex PCR, and the TCRdb table lists in-frame clones only, not all of them. The table records under 150,000 clones, more than 60% of them present only once. Material: PBMCs. The source of these receptors is a woman younger than 35 in good health and CMV-seronegative.

CDR3 region: CASNPTGGYVGNEQFF. CDR3 DNA: TGTGCCAGCAATCCCACGGGAGGCTACGTAGGGAATGAGCAGTTCTTC. The V and J genes are TRBV7-8 and TRBJ2-1, with TRBD2 matching 7 bases. Looked up from germline, CDR1 is SGHVS and CDR2 is FQNEAQ. This CDR3 spans 16 amino acids. J was trimmed by 7 bases and V by 7 bases; bases with no gene match: 16.

The table lists this clone with a few counts. The chain links TRBV6-1 to TRBJ1-1; D possibly corresponds to TRBD1 (6 bases). Deletions cut 1 base from V and 7 bases from J, with 22 bases between. CDR3 size: 17 residues. Germline CDR1 reads MNHNS; CDR2 reads SASEGT. For the CDR3, the DNA is TGTGCCAGCAGTGAAGTCCGCAGCAGGGGATTTCTAGGTGAAGCTTTCTTT. Translated, it gives CASSEVRSRGFLGEAFF.

The chain joins TRBV29-1 to TRBJ2-7; D perhaps matches TRBD1 (5 bases). The germline V gene encodes CDR1 SQVTM and CDR2 ANQGSEA. Trimming removed 3 bases at V and 4 bases at J, with 19 bases between. This CDR3 region has 15 residues. In nucleotides, the CDR3 is TGCAGCGTTGAGGGGCAGGGCTTCCCGGCTTACGAGCAGTACTTC. This gives the protein CSVEGQGFPAYEQYF.

This chain connects TRBV7-9 to TRBJ2-3; D is possibly TRBD2 (5 bases). Germline-derived CDR1 and CDR2 are SEHNR and FQNEAQ (reference sequence). This CDR3 is built from 15 residues. Trimming removed 5 bases from V and 2 bases from J, with 14 bases in between. The DNA for the CDR3 is TGTGCCAGCAGCCCCCGCGGGCAACCCACAGATACGCAGTATTTT. It encodes CASSPRGQPTDTQYF.

This sequence joins TRBV7-9 and TRBJ2-1; 7 nucleotides match TRBD2. The CDR3 totals 13 residues. The germline V gene encodes CDR1 SEHNR and CDR2 FQNEAQ (reference sequence). J lost 8 bases, V lost 7 bases, and 8 bases had no gene match. For the CDR3, the DNA is TGTGCCAGCACGGAGGGAGGGCATTATGAGCAGTTCTTC. The encoded protein is CASTEGGHYEQFF.

V usage is TRBV27 and J usage is TRBJ2-7, with a tentative D call TRBD2 (6 bases). Germline CDR1 reads MNHEY; CDR2 reads SMNVEV (reference sequence). Trimming pared 2 bases from V and 2 bases from J, leaving 7 bases between. The CDR3 sequence is 13 residues long. The CDR3 reads CASSLPGAYEQYF. For the CDR3, the DNA is TGTGCCAGCAGTTTACCGGGGGCCTACGAGCAGTACTTC.

In this sample, this clone turned up a few times. The genes are TRBV7-9 and TRBJ1-1, with TRBD1 identical over 7 bases. CDR3 length equals 12 residues. From germline, CDR1 is SEHNR and CDR2 FQNEAQ (reference sequence). V shed 3 bases and J 11 bases; nucleotides not matched to a gene: 6. CDR3 sequence reads: CASSFSQGQAFF. CDR3 DNA: TGTGCCAGCAGCTTTTCCCAGGGACAGGCTTTCTTT.

The rearrangement joins TRBV30 to TRBJ1-3; D unresolved. Germline CDR1 and CDR2: GTSNPN and SVGIG (reference sequence). Trimming left V 0 bases short and J 0 bases short, with 6 bases between. CDR3 length equals 14 residues. The DNA of the CDR3 is TGTGCCTGGAGTGTAACCGGCTCTGGAAACACCATATATTTT. Its translation is CAWSVTGSGNTIYF.

This sequence joins TRBV7-8 and TRBJ2-2; D gene unclear. The CDR3 is made up of 15 amino acids. Trimming left V 3 bases short and J 0 bases short, with 8 bases between. CDR1 is SGHVS and CDR2 is FQNEAQ in the germline V gene. This CDR3 reads CASSFEYPNTGELFF. CDR3 nucleotides: TGTGCCAGCAGCTTTGAGTATCCGAACACCGGGGAGCTGTTTTTT.

The table lists this clone with a few counts. The chain carries TRBV7-9 and TRBJ2-5; 12 bases agree with TRBD2. This CDR3 has 17 amino acids. V was clipped by 2 bases and J by 6 bases; unmatched bases: 10. CDR1 is SEHNR, CDR2 FQNEAQ, per germline (reference sequence). The CDR3 DNA sequence: TGTGCCAGCAGCTTACCCCCTAGCGGGAGGGGGAGACAGACCCAGTACTTC. As protein: CASSLPPSGRGRQTQYF.

V and J are TRBV5-6 and TRBJ1-2, with 8 bases fitting TRBD1. Per germline, CDR1 SGHDT and CDR2 YYEEEE. V lost 4 bases and J lost 4; bases outside the gene matches: 18. This CDR3 is 18 amino acids long. The CDR3 region is CASSPPRDRRLTSYGYTF. The CDR3 coding sequence is TGTGCCAGCAGCCCACCGAGGGACAGGCGTCTGACCTCCTATGGCTACACCTTC.

CDR3 protein: CASSFSPSNTGELFF. The CDR3 bases are TGTGCCAGCAGCTTCAGTCCGTCGAACACCGGGGAGCTGTTTTTT. The rearrangement links TRBV5-7 to TRBJ2-2; D unclear. TRBV5-7 is flagged as an ORF with uncertain function. The CDR3 sequence is 15 residues long. Trimming cost V 2 bases and J 0 bases, with 8 bases left between them.

The rearrangement links TRBV19 to TRBJ1-1; no definite D call. V lost 6 bases and J 4 bases, leaving 24 bases between the germline ends. CDR1 and CDR2 from the germline V gene are LNHDA and SQIVND (reference sequence). The length of the CDR3 is 17 residues. The CDR3 DNA follows: TGTGCCAGTAGCTTACCGGGTCAAATCTTGGTAGGCACTGAAGCTTTCTTT. Its protein is CASSLPGQILVGTEAFF.

This chain uses TRBV13 with TRBJ2-1; 11 nucleotides align to TRBD2. Germline V gene sequence: CDR1 PRHDT, CDR2 FYEKMQ (reference sequence). This CDR3 contains 13 residues. V trimming: 6 bases; J trimming: 9 bases; junction bases outside the gene matches: 4. CDR3 sequence reads: CASRPLAGVEQFF. CDR3 coding DNA: TGTGCCAGCAGGCCACTAGCGGGAGTTGAGCAGTTCTTC.

The sample holds a few counts of this clone. The chain employs TRBV6-5 and TRBJ1-4; no clear D gene. Between the trimmed V and J ends, which lost 2 bases and 2 bases, there was a span of 12 bases. Germline loops: CDR1 MNHEY, CDR2 SVGAGI. The CDR3 length is 16 residues. This chain's CDR3 is CASSYALAVTNEKLFF. CDR3 sequence (DNA): TGTGCCAGCAGTTACGCGTTAGCAGTCACTAATGAAAAACTGTTTTTT.

The rearrangement links TRBV19 to TRBJ1-5; D unclear. Germline V CDR1 and CDR2: LNHDA, SQIVND (reference sequence). V lost 5 bases and J lost 0, with 8 bases in between. This CDR3 contains 14 residues. The CDR3 protein is CASSVRNSNQPQHF. The CDR3 DNA follows: TGTGCCAGTAGTGTCAGAAATAGCAATCAGCCCCAGCATTTT.

The genes are TRBV19 and TRBJ2-2; TRBD1 might be the D (5 bases). V was shortened by 7 bases and J by 6 bases, with 18 bases between the two germline ends. The CDR3 covers 15 residues. Germline V gene lookup returns CDR1 LNHDA and CDR2 SQIVND (reference sequence). The CDR3 DNA reads as TGTGCCAGTACCCTAAATGGTGGGGCGGCCGGGGAGCTGTTTTTT. This codes for CASTLNGGAAGELFF.

CDR3 amino acids: CATDRGQGYGYTF. For the CDR3, the DNA is TGTGCCACCGACAGGGGGCAGGGATATGGCTACACCTTC. The genes are TRBV6-5 and TRBJ1-2; 10 bases are shared with TRBD1. The CDR3 spans 13 residues. Per germline, CDR1 MNHEY and CDR2 SVGAGI. V dropped 10 bases and J dropped 5; count of bases not matched to a gene: 7.

The rearrangement links TRBV19 to TRBJ1-1, with 9 bases lining up with TRBD1. The CDR3 has 15 residues. V dropped 8 bases and J dropped 4; count of bases not matched to a gene: 11. Germline-derived CDR1 and CDR2 are LNHDA and SQIVND (reference sequence). CDR3 DNA sequence: TGTGCCAGTGGACAGGGGAAGGCCCCATCCACTGAAGCTTTCTTT. Its protein product is CASGQGKAPSTEAFF.

The V call is TRBV7-6, the J call TRBJ1-1; D uncertain. Trimming pared 5 bases from V and 0 bases from J, leaving 13 bases between. This CDR3 has 15 residues. Germline CDR1 SGHVS, CDR2 FNYEAQ. CDR3 protein: CASSPREILNTEAFF. In nucleotides, the CDR3 is TGTGCCAGCAGCCCACGCGAGATATTGAACACTGAAGCTTTCTTT. The entire variable domain, with the rest obtained from reference TRBV7-6 and TRBJ1-1, is as follows: GAGVSQSPRYKVTKRGQDVALRCDPISGHVSLYWYRQALGQGPEFLTYFNYEAQQDKSGLPNDRFSAERPEGSISTLTIQRTEQRDSAMYRCASSPREILNTEAFFGQGTRLTVV.

This chain links TRBV5-4 with TRBJ2-5; TRBD2 is a possible D gene (5 bases). The J call may be wrong; the DNA end is better matched by TRBJ2-7. Germline loops: CDR1 SGHNT, CDR2 YYREEE (reference sequence). The CDR3 length is 14 residues. The CDR3 DNA reads TGTGCCAGCAGCTTGTCCGGAGGCTCCTACGAGCAGTACTTC. It translates to CASSLSGGSYEQYF.

The V call is TRBV4-1, the J call TRBJ2-3, with a weak D call TRBD2 (5 bases). Germline-derived CDR1 and CDR2 are MGHRA and YSYEKL. This CDR3 has 17 residues. V was cut by 0 bases and J by 1 base, with 14 bases left in between. Here the CDR3 reads CASSQDEPGMGTDTQYF. CDR3 coding DNA: TGCGCCAGCAGCCAAGATGAACCGGGGATGGGCACAGATACGCAGTATTTT.

This clone was seen just once. The chain has TRBV30 and TRBJ2-1, with TRBD2 matching over 10 bases. CDR1 and CDR2 (germline): GTSNPN, SVGIG (reference sequence). This CDR3 contains 14 residues. V dropped 5 bases and J dropped 6; count of bases not matched to a gene: 7. CDR3 in DNA: TGTGCCTGGGATTCTAGCGGGAGAACCAATGAGCAGTTCTTC. This translates into CAWDSSGRTNEQFF.

The chain combines TRBV5-1 with TRBJ1-1; TRBD1 is a possible D gene (5 bases). This CDR3 has 13 amino acids. In germline, CDR1 is SGHRS, CDR2 YFSETQ. Trimming took 0 bases from V and 7 from J, leaving 10 bases between them. CDR3 coding DNA: TGCGCCAGCAGCTTGGATCAGGGCGGTGAAGCTTTCTTT. It translates to CASSLDQGGEAFF.

The rearrangement joins TRBV5-1 to TRBJ2-7; 8 positions match TRBD2. CDR3 length: 15 residues. J gave up 2 bases and V 2 bases, and 6 bases lay outside the gene matches. Per germline, CDR1 SGHRS and CDR2 YFSETQ. The CDR3 protein is CASSFTGGATYEQYF. CDR3 DNA: TGCGCCAGCAGCTTTACGGGAGGGGCGACCTACGAGCAGTACTTC.

This chain uses TRBV30 with TRBJ2-1; the D gene is possibly TRBD2 (6 bases). Trimming shortened V by 0 bases and J by 14 bases, and 20 bases separated the two germline ends. Germline-derived CDR1 and CDR2 are GTSNPN and SVGIG (reference sequence). The CDR3 is 14 amino acids. The CDR3 loop reads CAWSVWEVRELKFF. The CDR3, as DNA: TGTGCCTGGAGTGTATGGGAGGTCCGTGAGTTGAAGTTCTTC.

The chain combines TRBV29-1 with TRBJ1-1; no clear D gene. The CDR3 runs 13 residues. V dropped 4 bases and J dropped 0 bases, with 9 bases sitting between them. From germline, CDR1 is SQVTM and CDR2 ANQGSEA. CDR3 in amino acids: CSVAGRLNTEAFF. The DNA for the CDR3 is TGCAGCGTTGCCGGGAGATTGAACACTGAAGCTTTCTTT.

The J gene is TRBJ2-7, the V gene TRBV29-1, with TRBD1 identical over 12 bases. V lost 4 bases and J lost 6; bases outside the gene matches: 4. CDR1 and CDR2 from the germline V gene are SQVTM and ANQGSEA. The CDR3 length is 13 residues. CDR3: CSVAGTGGAEQYF. The CDR3 DNA reads as TGCAGCGTTGCCGGGACAGGGGGCGCCGAGCAGTACTTC.

The chain combines TRBV25-1 with TRBJ2-7; 10 positions agree with TRBD1. The V gene end was trimmed by 4 bases and the J gene end by 6 bases; junction bases not matched to a gene: 9. CDR3 length equals 15 residues. Germline V gives CDR1 MGHDK, CDR2 SYGVNS. In DNA form, the CDR3 reads TGTGCCAGCAGTGTGTCCGGGACAGGGGCAAGCGAGCAGTACTTC. It codes for CASSVSGTGASEQYF.

This clone was picked up a small number of times. The chain joins TRBV10-3 to TRBJ2-3; D is perhaps TRBD1 (5 bases). Germline V gene sequence: CDR1 ENHRY, CDR2 SYGVKD. The CDR3 totals 15 residues. V was cut by 5 bases and J by 3 bases, with 15 bases left in between. CDR3 loop: CAISSPREGTDTQYF. CDR3 DNA: TGTGCCATCAGTTCTCCCAGGGAAGGTACAGATACGCAGTATTTT.

This clone showed up just once. The chain couples TRBV2 to TRBJ2-7, with a weak D call TRBD2 (6 bases). CDR1 and CDR2 from the germline V gene are SNHLY and FYNNEI. Between the trimmed V and J ends, which lost 8 bases and 6 bases, there was a span of 17 bases. The CDR3 spans 13 residues. The CDR3 coding sequence is TGTGCCAGCTCTCTTGGGGACTCTTTCGAGCAGTACTTC. It encodes CASSLGDSFEQYF.

This rearrangement joins TRBV6-7 to TRBJ2-3; the D gene is possibly TRBD1 (7 bases). TRBV6-7 is an ORF for which the function is uncertain. With 10 bases removed from V and 4 bases from J, the gap between germline ends came to 15 bases. The CDR3 is 13 residues long. The CDR3 region is CAIRGARADTQYF. The CDR3 nucleotides are TGTGCCATCAGGGGGGCGCGGGCAGATACGCAGTATTTT.